This TCR beta chain is drawn from a study of blood T cells in healthy people across ages. With regard to this clonotype: Its target is not known.

Study-level findings and limits: Naive and antigen-experienced cells could not be conclusively compared, given unsorted PBMCs.

The CDR3 loop spans 15 amino acids. Deletions cut 0 bases from V and 3 bases from J, with 11 bases between. Per germline, CDR1 KGHSH and CDR2 LQKENI. Roughly 10 milliliters of peripheral blood were drawn from each donor. Using a J-beta primer mix together with a sample-barcoded 5' primer, a second PCR was run for roughly 6 to 11 cycles. TCRdb re-analysed the 5' RACE reads in MiXCR, keeping a single row per CDR3 protein. Seen here are around 1,000,000 distinct CDR3 sequences, about 23% observed once, and the top ten hold 0.65% to 0.95%. Separately, the same data were catalogued under a study of T cells of mothers and their children. That work contributes: The donors comprised six children and their three healthy Caucasian mothers. The overlap seen between related mothers and children slightly exceeded that of unrelated pairs, though not significantly.

The chain recombines TRBV18 with TRBJ2-5; maybe TRBD2 (5 bases). This clonotype originated in a girl aged 2 to 9 in good health. The sample consisted of blood. The CDR3 sequence: CASSPPGLGEETQYF. CDR3 sequence (DNA): TGTGCCAGCTCACCACCTGGACTTGGGGAAGAGACCCAGTACTTC.